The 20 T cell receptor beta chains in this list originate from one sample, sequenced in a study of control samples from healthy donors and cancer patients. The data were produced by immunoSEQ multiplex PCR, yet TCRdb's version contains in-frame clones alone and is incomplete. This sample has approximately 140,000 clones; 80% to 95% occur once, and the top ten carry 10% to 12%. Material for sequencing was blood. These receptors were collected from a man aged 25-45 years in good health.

The CDR3 loop is CASSPGLAGATDTQYF. As DNA, the CDR3 is TGTGCCAGCAGTCCTGGGCTAGCGGGAGCGACAGATACGCAGTATTTT. V gene TRBV28 combines with J gene TRBJ2-3; 10 bases are a match to TRBD2. The CDR3 extends over 16 amino acids. V gave up 5 bases and J gave up 3 bases; unmatched junction bases: 8. Germline V gene data show CDR1 as MDHEN and CDR2 as SYDVKM.

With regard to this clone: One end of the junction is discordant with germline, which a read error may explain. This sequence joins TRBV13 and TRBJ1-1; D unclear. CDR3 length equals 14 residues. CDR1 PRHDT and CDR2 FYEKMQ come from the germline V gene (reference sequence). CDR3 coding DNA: TGTGCCAGCAGCATAGGTCGGATTAACACTGAAGCTTTCTTT. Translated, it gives CASSIGRINTEAFF.

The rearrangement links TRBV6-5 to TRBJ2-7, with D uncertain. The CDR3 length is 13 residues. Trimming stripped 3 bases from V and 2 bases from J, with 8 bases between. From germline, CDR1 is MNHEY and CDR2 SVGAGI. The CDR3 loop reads CASSYRQPYEQYF. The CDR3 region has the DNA TGTGCCAGCAGTTATCGGCAGCCCTACGAGCAGTACTTC.

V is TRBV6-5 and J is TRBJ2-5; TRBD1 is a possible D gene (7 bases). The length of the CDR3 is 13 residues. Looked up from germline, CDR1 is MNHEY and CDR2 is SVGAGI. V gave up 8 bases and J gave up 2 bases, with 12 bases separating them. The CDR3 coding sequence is TGTGCCAGCGGGGGGACAGCGCAAGAGACCCAGTACTTC. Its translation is CASGGTAQETQYF.

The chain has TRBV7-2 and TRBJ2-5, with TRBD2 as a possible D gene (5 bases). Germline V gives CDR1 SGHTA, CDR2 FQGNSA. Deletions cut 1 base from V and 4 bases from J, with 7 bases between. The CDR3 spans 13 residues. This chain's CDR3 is CASSLGLRETQYF. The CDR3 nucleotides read TGTGCCAGCAGCTTAGGACTACGAGAGACCCAGTACTTC.

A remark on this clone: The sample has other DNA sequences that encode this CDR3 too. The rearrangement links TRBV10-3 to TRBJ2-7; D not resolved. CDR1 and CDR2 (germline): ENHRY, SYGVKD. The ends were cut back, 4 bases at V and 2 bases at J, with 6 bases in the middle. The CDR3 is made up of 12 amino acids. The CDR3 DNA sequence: TGTGCCATCAGTGGTCAGACCTACGAGCAGTACTTC. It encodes CAISGQTYEQYF.

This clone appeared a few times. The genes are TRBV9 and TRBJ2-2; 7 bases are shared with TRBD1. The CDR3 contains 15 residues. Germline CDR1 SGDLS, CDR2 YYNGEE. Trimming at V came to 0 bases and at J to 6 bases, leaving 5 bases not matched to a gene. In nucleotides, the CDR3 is TGTGCCAGCAGCGTAGTACAGGGGTTCCCCGGGGAGCTGTTTTTT. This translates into CASSVVQGFPGELFF.

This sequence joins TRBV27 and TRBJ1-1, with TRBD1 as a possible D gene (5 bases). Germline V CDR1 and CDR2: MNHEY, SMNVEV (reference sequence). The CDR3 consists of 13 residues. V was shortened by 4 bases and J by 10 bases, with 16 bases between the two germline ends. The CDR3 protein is CASSSRTGLGAFF. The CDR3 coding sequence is TGTGCCAGCAGTTCCCGGACGGGGCTTGGAGCTTTCTTT.

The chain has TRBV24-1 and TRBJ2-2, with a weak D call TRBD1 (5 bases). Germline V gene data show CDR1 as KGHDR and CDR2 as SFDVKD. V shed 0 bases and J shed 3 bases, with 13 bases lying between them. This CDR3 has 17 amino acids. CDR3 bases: TGTGCCACCAGTGATTTGCCGGGTAGGGGTTACACCGGGGAGCTGTTTTTT. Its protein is CATSDLPGRGYTGELFF.

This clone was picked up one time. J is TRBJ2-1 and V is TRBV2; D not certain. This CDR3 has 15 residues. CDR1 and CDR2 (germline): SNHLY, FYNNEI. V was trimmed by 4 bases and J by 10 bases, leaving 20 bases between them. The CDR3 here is CASSAVGVVGAEQFF. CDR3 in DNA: TGTGCCAGCAGTGCAGTCGGAGTAGTGGGTGCGGAGCAGTTCTTC.

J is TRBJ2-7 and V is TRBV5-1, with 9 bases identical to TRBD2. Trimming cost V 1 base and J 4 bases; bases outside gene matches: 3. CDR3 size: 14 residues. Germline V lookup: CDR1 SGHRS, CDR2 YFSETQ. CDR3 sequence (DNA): TGCGCCAGCAGCTTGTATAGCGGGAGTTACGAGCAGTACTTC. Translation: CASSLYSGSYEQYF.

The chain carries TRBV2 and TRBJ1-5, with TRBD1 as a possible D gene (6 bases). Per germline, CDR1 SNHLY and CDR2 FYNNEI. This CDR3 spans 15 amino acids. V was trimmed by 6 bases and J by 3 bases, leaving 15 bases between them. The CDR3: CASRLGGRYNQPQHF. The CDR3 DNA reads TGTGCCAGCAGGTTGGGGGGGCGATACAATCAGCCCCAGCATTTT.

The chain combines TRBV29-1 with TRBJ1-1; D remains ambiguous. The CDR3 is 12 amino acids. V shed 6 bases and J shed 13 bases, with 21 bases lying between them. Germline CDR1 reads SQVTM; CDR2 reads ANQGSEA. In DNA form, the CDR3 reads TGCAGCGTCGCAACTACCCCGCCGAGTGGTTTCTTT. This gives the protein CSVATTPPSGFF.

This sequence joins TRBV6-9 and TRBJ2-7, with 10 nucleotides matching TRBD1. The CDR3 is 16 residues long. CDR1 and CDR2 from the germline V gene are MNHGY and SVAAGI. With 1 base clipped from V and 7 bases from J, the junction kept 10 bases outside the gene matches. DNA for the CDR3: TGTGCCAGCAGTTATTTTCCCGACAGGGGGCTTAAAGAGCAGTACTTC. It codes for CASSYFPDRGLKEQYF.

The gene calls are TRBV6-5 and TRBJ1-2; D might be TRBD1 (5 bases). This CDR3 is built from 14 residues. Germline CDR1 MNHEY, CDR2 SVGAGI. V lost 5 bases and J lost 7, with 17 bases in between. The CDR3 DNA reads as TGTGCCAGCAGTATGGGGGATGGGGTATTTGGCTACACCTTC. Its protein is CASSMGDGVFGYTF.

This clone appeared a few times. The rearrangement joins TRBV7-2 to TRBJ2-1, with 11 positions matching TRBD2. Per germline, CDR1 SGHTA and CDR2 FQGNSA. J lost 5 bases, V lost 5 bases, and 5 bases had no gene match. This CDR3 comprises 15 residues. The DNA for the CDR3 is TGTGCCAGCAGCCCTAGCGGGAGGCCGAACAATGAGCAGTTCTTC. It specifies CASSPSGRPNNEQFF.

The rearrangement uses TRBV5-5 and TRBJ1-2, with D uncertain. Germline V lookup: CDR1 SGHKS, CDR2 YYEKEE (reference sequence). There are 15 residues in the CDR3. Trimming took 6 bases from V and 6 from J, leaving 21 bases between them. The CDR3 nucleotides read TGTGCCAGCACCCGGACGCGGGGAGTAATTGATGGCTACACCTTC. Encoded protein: CASTRTRGVIDGYTF.

The CDR3 DNA reads as TGTGCCATCAGTAAAGGGACTAGCGGGAACACAGATACGCAGTATTTT. Translating gives CAISKGTSGNTDTQYF. The chain uses TRBV10-3 and TRBJ2-3; 13 nucleotides agree with TRBD2. CDR1 is ENHRY, CDR2 SYGVKD, per germline. The junction had 4 bases not matched to a gene; V was cut back by 5 bases and J by 2 bases. This CDR3 has 16 residues.

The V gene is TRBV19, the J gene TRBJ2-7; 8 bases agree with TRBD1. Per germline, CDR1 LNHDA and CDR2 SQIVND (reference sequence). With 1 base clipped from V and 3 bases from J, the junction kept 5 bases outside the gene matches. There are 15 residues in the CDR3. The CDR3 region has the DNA TGTGCCAGTAGTATAGGATCAGGGGGCCTCTACGAGCAGTACTTC. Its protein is CASSIGSGGLYEQYF.

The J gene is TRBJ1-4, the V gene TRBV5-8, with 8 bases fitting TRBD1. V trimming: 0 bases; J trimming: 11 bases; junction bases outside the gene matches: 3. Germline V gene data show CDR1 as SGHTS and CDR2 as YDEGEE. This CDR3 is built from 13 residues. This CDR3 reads CASSLDRGGKLFF. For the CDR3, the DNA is TGTGCCAGCAGCTTGGACAGGGGGGGGAAACTGTTTTTT.